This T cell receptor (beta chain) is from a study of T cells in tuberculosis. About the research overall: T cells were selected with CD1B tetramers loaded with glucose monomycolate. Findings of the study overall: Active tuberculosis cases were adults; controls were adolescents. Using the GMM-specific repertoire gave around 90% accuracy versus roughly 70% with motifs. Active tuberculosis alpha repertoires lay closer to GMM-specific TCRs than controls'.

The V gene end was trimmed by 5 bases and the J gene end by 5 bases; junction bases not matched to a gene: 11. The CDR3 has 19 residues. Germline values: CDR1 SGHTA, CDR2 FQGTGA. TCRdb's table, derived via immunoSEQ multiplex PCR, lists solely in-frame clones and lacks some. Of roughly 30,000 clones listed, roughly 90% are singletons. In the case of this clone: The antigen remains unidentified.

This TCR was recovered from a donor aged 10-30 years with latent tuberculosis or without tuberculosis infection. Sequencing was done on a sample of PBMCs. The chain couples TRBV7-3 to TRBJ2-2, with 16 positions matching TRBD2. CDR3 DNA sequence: TGTGCCAGCAGCCGGAGTCCCGGGACTAGCGGGAGGGAAACCGGGGAGCTGTTTTTT. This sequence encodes CASSRSPGTSGRETGELFF.